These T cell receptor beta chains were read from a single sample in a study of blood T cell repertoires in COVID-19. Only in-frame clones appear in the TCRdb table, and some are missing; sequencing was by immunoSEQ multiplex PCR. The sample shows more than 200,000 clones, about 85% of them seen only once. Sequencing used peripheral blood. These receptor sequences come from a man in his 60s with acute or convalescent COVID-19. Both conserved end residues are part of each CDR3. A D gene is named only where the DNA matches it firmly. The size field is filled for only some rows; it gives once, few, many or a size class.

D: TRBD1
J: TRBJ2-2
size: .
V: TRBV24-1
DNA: TGTGCCACCAGTGACCCAGGGGGAGCCGGGGAGCTGTTTTTT
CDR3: CATSDPGGAGELFF

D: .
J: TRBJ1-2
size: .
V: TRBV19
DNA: TGTGCCAGTAGTCTCCAGGCGCCTTTTGGGTATGGCTACACCTTC
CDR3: CASSLQAPFGYGYTF

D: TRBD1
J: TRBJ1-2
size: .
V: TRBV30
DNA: TGTGCCTGGAGTCAGGGACAGGGGGCGAGAGGCTACACCTTC
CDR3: CAWSQGQGARGYTF

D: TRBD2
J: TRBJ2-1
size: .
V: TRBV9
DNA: TGTGCCAGCAGCCCCCCAGCGGGAGGGGATGAGCAGTTCTTC
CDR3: CASSPPAGGDEQFF

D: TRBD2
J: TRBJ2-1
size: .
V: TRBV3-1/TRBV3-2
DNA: TGTGCCAGCAGGGACACAGCGGGAGGTCTTGAGCAGTTCTTC
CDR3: CASRDTAGGLEQFF

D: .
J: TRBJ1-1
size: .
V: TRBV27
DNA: TGTGCCAGCAGTCCCGGGGACACCTCTCTGCAGGCTTTCTTT
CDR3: CASSPGDTSLQAFF

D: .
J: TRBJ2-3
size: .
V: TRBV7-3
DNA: TGTGCCAGCAGCTTGGTGGGGGGAGATACGCAGTATTTT
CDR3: CASSLVGGDTQYF

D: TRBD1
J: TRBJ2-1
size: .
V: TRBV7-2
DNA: TGTGCCAGCAGCCTCTTGCGGGCAGGGGGCAATGAGCAGTTCTTC
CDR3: CASSLLRAGGNEQFF

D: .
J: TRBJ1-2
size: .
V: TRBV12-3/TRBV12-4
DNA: TGTGCCAGCAGCACCGGCTATGGCTACACCTTC
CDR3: CASSTGYGYTF

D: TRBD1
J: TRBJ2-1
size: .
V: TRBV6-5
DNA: TGTGCCAGCAGGAACAGGGGGATCGGTGAGCAGTTCTTC
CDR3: CASRNRGIGEQFF

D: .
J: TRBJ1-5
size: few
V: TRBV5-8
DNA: TGTGCCAGCAGCTTAGGGAGGGTTCTCACAAATCAGCCCCAGCATTTT
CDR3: CASSLGRVLTNQPQHF

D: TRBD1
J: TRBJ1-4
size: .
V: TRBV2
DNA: TGTGCCAGCAGTGGGACAGGAGCAACTAATGAAAAACTGTTTTTT
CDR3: CASSGTGATNEKLFF

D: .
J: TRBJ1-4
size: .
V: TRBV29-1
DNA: TGCAGCGTTTCACAGGGCTCCGGGGTGTTTTTT
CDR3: CSVSQGSGVFF

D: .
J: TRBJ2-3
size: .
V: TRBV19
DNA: TGTGCCAGTAGTCAAGCAGGTACAGATACGCAGTATTTT
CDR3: CASSQAGTDTQYF

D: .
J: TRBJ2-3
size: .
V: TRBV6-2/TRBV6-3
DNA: TGTGCCAGCAGCCCCCAGAGGCCCCGCGGGGATACGCAGTATTTT
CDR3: CASSPQRPRGDTQYF

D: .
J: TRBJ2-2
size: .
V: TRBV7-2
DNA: TGTGCCAGCAGCTTAAACAGGGTTATAACCGGGGAGCTGTTTTTT
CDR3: CASSLNRVITGELFF

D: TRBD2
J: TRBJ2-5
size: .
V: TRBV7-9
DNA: TGTGCCAGCAGCTTAGAAGTCGGGGGGGTCCAAGAGACCCAGTACTTC
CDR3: CASSLEVGGVQETQYF

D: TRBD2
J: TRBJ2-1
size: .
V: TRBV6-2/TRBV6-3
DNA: TGTGCCAGCAGTTGGCCAAGCGGGATGGTGCAGTTCTTC
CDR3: CASSWPSGMVQFF

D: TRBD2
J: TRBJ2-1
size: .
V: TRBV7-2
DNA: TGTGCCAGCAGCCCCGGGGGTAGCGGGCACAATGAGCAGTTCTTC
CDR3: CASSPGGSGHNEQFF

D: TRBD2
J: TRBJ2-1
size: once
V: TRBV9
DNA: TGTGCCAGCAGCGTAGGCCTAGCGGGGGCCACAAGACACAATGAGCAGTTCTTC
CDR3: CASSVGLAGATRHNEQFF

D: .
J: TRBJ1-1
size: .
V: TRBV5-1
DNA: TGCGCCAGCAGCTCCGGATGGAGTAACACTGAAGCTTTCTTT
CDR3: CASSSGWSNTEAFF

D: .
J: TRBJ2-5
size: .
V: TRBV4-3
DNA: TGCGCCAGCAGCCAAGGACCCGGCAGGGAGACCCAGTACTTC
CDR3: CASSQGPGRETQYF